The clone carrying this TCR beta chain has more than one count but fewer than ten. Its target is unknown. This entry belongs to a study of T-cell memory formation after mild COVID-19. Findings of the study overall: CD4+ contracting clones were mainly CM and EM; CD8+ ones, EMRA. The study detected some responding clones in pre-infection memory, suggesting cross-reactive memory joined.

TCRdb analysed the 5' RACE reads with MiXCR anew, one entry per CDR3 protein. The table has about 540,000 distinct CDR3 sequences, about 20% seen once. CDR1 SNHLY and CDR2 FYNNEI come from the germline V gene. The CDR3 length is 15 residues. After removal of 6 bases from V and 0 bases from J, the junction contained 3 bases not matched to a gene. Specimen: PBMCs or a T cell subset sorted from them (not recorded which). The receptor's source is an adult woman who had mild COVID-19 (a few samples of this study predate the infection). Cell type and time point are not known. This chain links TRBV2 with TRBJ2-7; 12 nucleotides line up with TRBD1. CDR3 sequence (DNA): TGTGCCAGCAGAAGGGGACAGGGGGCCTCCTACGAGCAGTACTTC. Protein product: CASRRGQGASYEQYF.